The 3 T cell receptor beta chains given below trace back to one sample, sequenced in a study of vaccination and CD4 T cells after COVID-19. The Oncomine TCR Beta short-read assay sequenced DNA from cultured CD4+ T cells. TCRdb used MiXCR to reprocess the PCR reads, holding one entry per CDR3 protein. Among more than 13,000 distinct CDR3 sequences listed, 45% to 70% were seen once. The antigens for these receptors are not known. Specified treatment: approximately nine-day PBMC culture with coronavirus spike peptide pools or control peptides (ViraFEST assay). Sequenced material: CD4+ T cells from blood, cultured in vitro, taken before SARS-CoV-2 vaccination. Source of these receptors: a human donor who had recovered from COVID-19.

The V gene is TRBV6-1, the J gene TRBJ2-1; perhaps TRBD1 as D (6 bases). Per the germline V gene, CDR1 is MNHNS and CDR2 is SASEGT. Trimming left V 4 bases short and J 3 bases short, with 16 bases between. This CDR3 contains 16 residues. As DNA, the CDR3 is TGTGCCAGCAGTGGAACAGGGACCCCAATCTACAATGAGCAGTTCTTC. This translates into CASSGTGTPIYNEQFF.

This chain links TRBV7-9 with TRBJ2-1; 8 nucleotides agree with TRBD1. The J segment lost 8 bases and the V segment lost 5 bases, leaving 8 bases of the junction unmatched. The CDR3 has 14 residues. The germline V gene has CDR1 SEHNR and CDR2 FQNEAQ (reference sequence). The CDR3 here is CASSQDRATDEQFF. In nucleotides, the CDR3 is TGTGCCAGCAGCCAGGACAGGGCCACAGATGAGCAGTTCTTC.

This clonotype was seen a few times. The chain employs TRBV12-3 or TRBV12-4 and TRBJ1-5; D perhaps matches TRBD1 (6 bases). The CDR3 has 12 residues. CDR3 protein: CASGGGNQPQHF. In DNA form, the CDR3 reads TGTGCTTCCGGAGGGGGGAATCAGCCCCAGCATTTT.